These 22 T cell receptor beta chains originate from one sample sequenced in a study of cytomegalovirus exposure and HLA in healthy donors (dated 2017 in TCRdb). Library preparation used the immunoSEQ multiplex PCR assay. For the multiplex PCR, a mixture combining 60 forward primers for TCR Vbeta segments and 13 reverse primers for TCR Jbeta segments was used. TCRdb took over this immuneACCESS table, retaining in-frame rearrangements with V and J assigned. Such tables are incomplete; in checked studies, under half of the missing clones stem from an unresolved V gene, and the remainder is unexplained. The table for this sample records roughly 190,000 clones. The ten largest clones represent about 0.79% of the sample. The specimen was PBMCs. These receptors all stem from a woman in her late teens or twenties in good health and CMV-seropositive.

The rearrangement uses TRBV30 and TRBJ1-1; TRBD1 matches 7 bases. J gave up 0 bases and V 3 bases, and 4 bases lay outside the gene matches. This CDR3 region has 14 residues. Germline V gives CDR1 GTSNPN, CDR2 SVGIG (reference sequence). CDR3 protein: CAWSATGLNTEAFF. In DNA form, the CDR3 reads TGTGCCTGGAGCGCGACAGGGTTGAACACTGAAGCTTTCTTT.

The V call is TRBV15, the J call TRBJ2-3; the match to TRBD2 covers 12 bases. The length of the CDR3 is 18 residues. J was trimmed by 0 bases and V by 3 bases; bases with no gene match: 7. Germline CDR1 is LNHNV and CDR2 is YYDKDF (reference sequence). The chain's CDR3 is CATSSKRTSGTSTDTQYF. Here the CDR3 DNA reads TGTGCCACCAGCAGTAAGAGGACTAGCGGGACCAGCACAGATACGCAGTATTTT.

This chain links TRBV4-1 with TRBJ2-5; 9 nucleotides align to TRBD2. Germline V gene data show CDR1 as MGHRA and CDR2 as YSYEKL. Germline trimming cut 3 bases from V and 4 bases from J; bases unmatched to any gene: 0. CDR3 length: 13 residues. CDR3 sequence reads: CASSQTSGETQYF. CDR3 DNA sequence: TGCGCCAGCAGCCAGACTAGCGGAGAGACCCAGTACTTC.

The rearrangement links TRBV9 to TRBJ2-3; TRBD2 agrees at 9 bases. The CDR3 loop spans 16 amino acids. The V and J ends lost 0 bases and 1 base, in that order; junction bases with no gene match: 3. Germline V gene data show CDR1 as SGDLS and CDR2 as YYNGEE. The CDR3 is CASSVDQRGGTDTQYF. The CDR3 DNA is TGTGCCAGCAGCGTAGATCAGCGGGGGGGCACAGATACGCAGTATTTT.

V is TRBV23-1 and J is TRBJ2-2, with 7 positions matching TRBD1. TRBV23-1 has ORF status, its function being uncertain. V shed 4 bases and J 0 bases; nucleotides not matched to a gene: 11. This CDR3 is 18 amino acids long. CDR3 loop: CASSRPSRGRTNTGELFF. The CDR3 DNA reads TGCGCCAGCAGTCGCCCATCTAGGGGGCGAACGAACACCGGGGAGCTGTTTTTT.

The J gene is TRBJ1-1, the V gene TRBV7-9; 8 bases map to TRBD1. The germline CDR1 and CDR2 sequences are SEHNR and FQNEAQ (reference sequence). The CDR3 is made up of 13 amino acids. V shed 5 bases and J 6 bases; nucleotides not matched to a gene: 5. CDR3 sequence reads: CASSQGAAPEAFF. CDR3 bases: TGTGCCAGCAGCCAGGGGGCAGCCCCTGAAGCTTTCTTT.

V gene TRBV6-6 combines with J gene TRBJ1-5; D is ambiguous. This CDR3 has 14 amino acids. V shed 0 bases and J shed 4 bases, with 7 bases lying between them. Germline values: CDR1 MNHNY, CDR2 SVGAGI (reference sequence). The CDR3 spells CASSYSTGNQPQHF. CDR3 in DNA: TGTGCCAGCAGTTACTCGACGGGGAATCAGCCCCAGCATTTT.

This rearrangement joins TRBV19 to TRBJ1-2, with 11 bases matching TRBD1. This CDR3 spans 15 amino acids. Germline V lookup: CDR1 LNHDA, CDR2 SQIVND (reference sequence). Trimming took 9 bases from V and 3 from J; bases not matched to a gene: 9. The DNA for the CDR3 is TGTGCCAGCCGGGACAGGGGGAGTATTTACTATGGCTACACCTTC. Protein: CASRDRGSIYYGYTF.

The CDR3 coding sequence is TGTGCCATCAGTGAGGAACAGGGGAGCTATGGCTACACCTTC. This sequence encodes CAISEEQGSYGYTF. V usage is TRBV10-3 and J usage is TRBJ1-2, with 7 bases fitting TRBD1. Per germline, CDR1 ENHRY and CDR2 SYGVKD. J lost 4 bases, V lost 2 bases, and 4 bases had no gene match. The CDR3 runs to 14 residues.

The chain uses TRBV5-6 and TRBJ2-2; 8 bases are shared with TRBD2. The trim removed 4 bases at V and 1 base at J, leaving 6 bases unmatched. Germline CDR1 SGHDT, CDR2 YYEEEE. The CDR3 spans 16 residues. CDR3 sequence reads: CASSPLTSGNTGELFF. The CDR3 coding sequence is TGTGCCAGCAGCCCGTTAACTAGCGGGAACACCGGGGAGCTGTTTTTT.

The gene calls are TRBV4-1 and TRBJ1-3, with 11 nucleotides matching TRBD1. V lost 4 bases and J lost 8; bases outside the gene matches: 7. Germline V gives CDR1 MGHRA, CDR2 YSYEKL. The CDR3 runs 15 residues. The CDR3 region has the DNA TGCGCCAGCAGCCCTCGGGACAGGGGGAAGGACACCATATATTTT. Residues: CASSPRDRGKDTIYF.

Written as DNA, the CDR3 is TGTGCCAGCAGTGAAAGGAGCGGCGGCTACACCTTC. It translates to CASSERSGGYTF. The V call is TRBV2, the J call TRBJ1-2, with D hard to call. The germline CDR1 and CDR2 sequences are SNHLY and FYNNEI. V lost 2 bases to trimming and J lost 8 bases, with 9 bases between them. This CDR3 is built from 12 residues. Using reference TRBV2 and TRBJ1-2 for the parts outside the CDR3, the full variable domain is EPEVTQTPSHQVTQMGQEVILRCVPISNHLYFYWYRQILGQKVEFLVSFYNNEISEKSEIFDDQFSVERPDGSNFTLKIRSTKLEDSAMYFCASSERSGGYTFGSGTRLTVV.

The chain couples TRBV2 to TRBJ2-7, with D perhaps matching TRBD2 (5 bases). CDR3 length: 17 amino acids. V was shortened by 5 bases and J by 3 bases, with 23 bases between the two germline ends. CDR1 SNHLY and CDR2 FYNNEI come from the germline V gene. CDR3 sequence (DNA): TGTGCCAGCAGTTCTCGCGAATCTAGCCCTTCCCTCTACGAGCAGTACTTC. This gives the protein CASSSRESSPSLYEQYF.

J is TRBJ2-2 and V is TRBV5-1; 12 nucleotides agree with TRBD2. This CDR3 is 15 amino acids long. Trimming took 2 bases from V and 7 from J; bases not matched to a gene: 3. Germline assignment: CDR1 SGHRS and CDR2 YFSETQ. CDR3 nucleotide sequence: TGCGCCAGCAGCTTTGCTAGCGGGAGGGTCGGGGAGCTGTTTTTT. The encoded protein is CASSFASGRVGELFF.

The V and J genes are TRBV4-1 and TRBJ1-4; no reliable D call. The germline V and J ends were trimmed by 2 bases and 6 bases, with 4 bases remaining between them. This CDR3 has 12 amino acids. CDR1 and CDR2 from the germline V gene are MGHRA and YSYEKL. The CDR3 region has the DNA TGCGCCAGCAGCCAAAGCGATGAAAAACTGTTTTTT. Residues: CASSQSDEKLFF.

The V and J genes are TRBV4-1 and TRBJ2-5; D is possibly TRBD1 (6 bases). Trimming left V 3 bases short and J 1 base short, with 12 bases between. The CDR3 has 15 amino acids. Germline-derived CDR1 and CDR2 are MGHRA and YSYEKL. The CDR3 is CASSQGHKPQETQYF. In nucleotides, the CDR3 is TGCGCCAGCAGCCAGGGACATAAACCCCAAGAGACCCAGTACTTC.

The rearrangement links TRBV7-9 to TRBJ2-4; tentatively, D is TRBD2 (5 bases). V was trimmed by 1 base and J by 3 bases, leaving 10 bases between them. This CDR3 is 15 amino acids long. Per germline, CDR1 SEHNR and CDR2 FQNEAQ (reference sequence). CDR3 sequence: CASSLGGGVKNIQYF. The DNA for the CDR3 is TGTGCCAGCAGCTTAGGAGGAGGAGTCAAAAACATTCAGTACTTC.

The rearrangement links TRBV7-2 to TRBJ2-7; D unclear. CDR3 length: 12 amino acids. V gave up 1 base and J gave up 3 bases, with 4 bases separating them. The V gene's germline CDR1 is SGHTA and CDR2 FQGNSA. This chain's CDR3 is CASSLVVYEQYF. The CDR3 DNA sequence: TGTGCCAGCAGCTTAGTAGTCTACGAGCAGTACTTC. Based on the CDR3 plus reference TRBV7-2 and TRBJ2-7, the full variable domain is GAGVSQSPSNKVTEKGKDVELRCDPISGHTALYWYRQSLGQGLEFLIYFQGNSAPDKSGLPSDRFSAERTGGSVSTLTIQRTQQEDSAVYLCASSLVVYEQYFGPGTRLTVT.

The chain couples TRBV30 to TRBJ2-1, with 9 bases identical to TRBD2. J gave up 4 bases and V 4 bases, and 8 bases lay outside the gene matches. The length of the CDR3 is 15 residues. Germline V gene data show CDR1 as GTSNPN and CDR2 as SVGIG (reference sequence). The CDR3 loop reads CAWTLGGGAYNEQFF. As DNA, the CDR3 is TGTGCCTGGACGTTGGGCGGGGGGGCATACAATGAGCAGTTCTTC.

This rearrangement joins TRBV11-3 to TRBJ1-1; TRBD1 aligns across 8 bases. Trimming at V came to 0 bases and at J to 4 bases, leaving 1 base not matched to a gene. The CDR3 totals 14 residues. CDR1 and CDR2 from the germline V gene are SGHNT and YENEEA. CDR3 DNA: TGTGCCAGCAGCTTAGAACAGGGGGGCACTGAAGCTTTCTTT. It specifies CASSLEQGGTEAFF.

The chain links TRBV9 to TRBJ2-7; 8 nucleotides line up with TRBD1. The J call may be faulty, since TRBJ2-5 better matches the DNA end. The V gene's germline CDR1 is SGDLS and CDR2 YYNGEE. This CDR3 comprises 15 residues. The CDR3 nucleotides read TGTGCCAGCACAGGGGGCAAAGCGGCCGGGGAGACCCAGTACTTC. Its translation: CASTGGKAAGETQYF.

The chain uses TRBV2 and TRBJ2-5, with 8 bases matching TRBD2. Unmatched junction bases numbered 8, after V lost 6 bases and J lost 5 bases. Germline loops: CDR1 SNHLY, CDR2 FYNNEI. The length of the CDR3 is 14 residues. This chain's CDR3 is CASSDRGGPETQYF. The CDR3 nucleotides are TGTGCCAGCAGCGACCGGGGGGGGCCGGAGACCCAGTACTTC.